The clone carrying this T cell receptor (beta chain) turned up a few times. Profiling relied on immunoSEQ multiplex PCR, and the TCRdb table lists in-frame clones only, not all of them. The sample includes 35,000 or so clones, approximately 80% of them seen just once. The sample originates from a study of blood T cell repertoires in COVID-19. The CDR3 is 14 residues long. V was clipped by 6 bases and J by 7 bases; unmatched bases: 10. CDR1 MNHEY and CDR2 SVGAGI come from the germline V gene. Material: peripheral blood. The sequence derives from a woman in her sixties or seventies with acute or convalescent COVID-19. The chain combines TRBV6-5 with TRBJ1-2; 8 nucleotides match TRBD1. This CDR3 is CASSSGAGGFGYTF. CDR3 bases: TGTGCCAGCAGCTCTGGGGCAGGGGGCTTTGGCTACACCTTC.